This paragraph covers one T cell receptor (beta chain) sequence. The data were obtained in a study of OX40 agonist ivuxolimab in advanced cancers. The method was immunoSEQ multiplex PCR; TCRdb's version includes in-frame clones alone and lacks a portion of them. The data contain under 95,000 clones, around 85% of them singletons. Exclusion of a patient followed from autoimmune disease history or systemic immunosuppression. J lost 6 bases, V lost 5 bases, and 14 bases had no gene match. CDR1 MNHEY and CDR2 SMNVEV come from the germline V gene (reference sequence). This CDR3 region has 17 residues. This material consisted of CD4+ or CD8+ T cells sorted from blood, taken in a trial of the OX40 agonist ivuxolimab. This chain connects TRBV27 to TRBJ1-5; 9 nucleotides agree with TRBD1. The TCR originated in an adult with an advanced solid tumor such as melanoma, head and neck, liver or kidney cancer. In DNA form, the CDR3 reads TGTGCCAGCAGTCCCCTAGGGGACAGGGACGGGGGTCAGCCCCAGCATTTT. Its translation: CASSPLGDRDGGQPQHF.